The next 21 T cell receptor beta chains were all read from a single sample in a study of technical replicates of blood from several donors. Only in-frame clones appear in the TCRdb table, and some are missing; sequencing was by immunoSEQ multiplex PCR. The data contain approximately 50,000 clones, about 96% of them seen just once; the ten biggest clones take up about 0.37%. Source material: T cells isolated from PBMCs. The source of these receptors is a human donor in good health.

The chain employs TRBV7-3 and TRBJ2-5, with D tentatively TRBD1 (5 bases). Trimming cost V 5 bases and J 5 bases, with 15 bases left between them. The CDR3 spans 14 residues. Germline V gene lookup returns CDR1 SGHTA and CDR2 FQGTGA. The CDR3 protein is CASSPQGAVETQYF. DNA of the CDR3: TGTGCCAGCAGCCCCCAAGGGGCGGTGGAGACCCAGTACTTC.

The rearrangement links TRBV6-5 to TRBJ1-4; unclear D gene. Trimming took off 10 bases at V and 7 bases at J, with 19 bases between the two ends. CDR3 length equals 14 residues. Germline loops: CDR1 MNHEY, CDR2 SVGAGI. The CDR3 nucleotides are TGTGCCACCTCTGTTGGCTTGGAGGGTGAAAAACTGTTTTTT. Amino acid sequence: CATSVGLEGEKLFF.

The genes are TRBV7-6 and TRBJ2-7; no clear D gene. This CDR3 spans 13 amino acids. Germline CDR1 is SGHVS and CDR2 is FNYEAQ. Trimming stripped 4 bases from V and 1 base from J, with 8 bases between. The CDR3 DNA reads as TGTGCCAGCAGCTCCTCCGGGTCCTACGAGCAGTACTTC. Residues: CASSSSGSYEQYF. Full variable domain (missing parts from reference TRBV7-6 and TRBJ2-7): GAGVSQSPRYKVTKRGQDVALRCDPISGHVSLYWYRQALGQGPEFLTYFNYEAQQDKSGLPNDRFSAERPEGSISTLTIQRTEQRDSAMYRCASSSSGSYEQYFGPGTRLTVT.

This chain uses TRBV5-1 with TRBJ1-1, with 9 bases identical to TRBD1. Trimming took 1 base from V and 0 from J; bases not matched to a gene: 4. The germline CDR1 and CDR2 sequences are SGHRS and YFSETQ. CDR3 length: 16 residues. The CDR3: CASSLPGQGMNTEAFF. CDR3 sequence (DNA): TGCGCCAGCAGCTTGCCGGGACAGGGAATGAACACTGAAGCTTTCTTT.

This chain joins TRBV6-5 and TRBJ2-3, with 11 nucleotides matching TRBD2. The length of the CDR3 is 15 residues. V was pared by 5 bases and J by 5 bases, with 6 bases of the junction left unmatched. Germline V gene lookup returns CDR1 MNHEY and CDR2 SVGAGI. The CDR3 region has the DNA TGTGCCAGCAGTCTACTAGCGGGAGAGGGAGATACGCAGTATTTT. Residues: CASSLLAGEGDTQYF.

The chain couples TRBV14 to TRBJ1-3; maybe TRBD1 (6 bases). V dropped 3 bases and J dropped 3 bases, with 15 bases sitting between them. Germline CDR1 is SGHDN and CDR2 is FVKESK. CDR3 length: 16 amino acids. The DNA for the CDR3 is TGTGCCAGCAGCCAGCCTACAGGGCTACTTGGAAACACCATATATTTT. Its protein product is CASSQPTGLLGNTIYF.

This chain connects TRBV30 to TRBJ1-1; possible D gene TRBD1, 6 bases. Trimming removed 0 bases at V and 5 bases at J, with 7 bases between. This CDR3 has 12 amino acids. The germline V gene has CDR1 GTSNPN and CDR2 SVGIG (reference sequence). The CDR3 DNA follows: TGTGCCTGGAGTGTAGGGGGAACTGAAGCTTTCTTT. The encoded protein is CAWSVGGTEAFF. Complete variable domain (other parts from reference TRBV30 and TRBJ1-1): SQTIHQWPATLVQPVGSPLSLECTVEGTSNPNLYWYRQAAGRGLQLLFYSVGIGQISSEVPQNLSASRPQDRQFILSSKKLLLSDSGFYLCAWSVGGTEAFFGQGTRLTVV.

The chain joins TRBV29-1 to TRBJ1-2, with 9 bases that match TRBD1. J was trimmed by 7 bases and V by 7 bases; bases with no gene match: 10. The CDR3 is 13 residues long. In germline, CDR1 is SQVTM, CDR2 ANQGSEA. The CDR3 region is CSAETGGMSGYTF. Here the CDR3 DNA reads TGCAGCGCTGAGACAGGGGGGATGAGTGGCTACACCTTC. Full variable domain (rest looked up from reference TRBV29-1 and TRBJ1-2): SAVISQKPSRDICQRGTSLTIQCQVDSQVTMMFWYRQQPGQSLTLIATANQGSEATYESGFVIDKFPISRPNLTFSTLTVSNMSPEDSSIYLCSAETGGMSGYTFGSGTRLTVV.

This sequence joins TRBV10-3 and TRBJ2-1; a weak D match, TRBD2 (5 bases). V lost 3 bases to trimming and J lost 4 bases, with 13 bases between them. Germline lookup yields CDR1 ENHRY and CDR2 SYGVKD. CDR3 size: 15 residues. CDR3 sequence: CAISDSYTGYNEQFF. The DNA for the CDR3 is TGTGCCATCAGTGACTCATACACGGGGTACAATGAGCAGTTCTTC.

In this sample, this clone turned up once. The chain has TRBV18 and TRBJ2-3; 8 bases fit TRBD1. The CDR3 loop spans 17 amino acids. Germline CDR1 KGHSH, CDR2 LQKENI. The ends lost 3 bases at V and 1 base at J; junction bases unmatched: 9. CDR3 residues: CASSPRGRGQGTDTQYF. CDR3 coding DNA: TGTGCCAGCTCACCCCGGGGCAGGGGGCAAGGCACAGATACGCAGTATTTT. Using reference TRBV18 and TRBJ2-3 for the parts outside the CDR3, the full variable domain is NAGVMQNPRHLVRRRGQEARLRCSPMKGHSHVYWYRQLPEEGLKFMVYLQKENIIDESGMPKERFSAEFPKEGPSILRIQQVVRGDSAAYFCASSPRGRGQGTDTQYFGPGTRLTVL.

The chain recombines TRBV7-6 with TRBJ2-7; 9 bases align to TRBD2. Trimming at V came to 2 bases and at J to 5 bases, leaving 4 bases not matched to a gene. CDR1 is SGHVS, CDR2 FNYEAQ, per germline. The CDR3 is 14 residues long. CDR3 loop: CASSLSRLADEQYF. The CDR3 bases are TGTGCCAGCAGCTTATCCCGACTAGCGGACGAGCAGTACTTC.

As DNA, the CDR3 is TGTGCCAGCAGCTTAGGGTCATACGGGAGAGAGACCCAGTACTTC. Translating it yields CASSLGSYGRETQYF. The chain couples TRBV11-2 to TRBJ2-5, with a possible D match to TRBD2 (6 bases). With 1 base removed from V and 4 bases from J, the gap between germline ends came to 13 bases. There are 15 residues in the CDR3. The germline V gene encodes CDR1 SGHAT and CDR2 FQNNGV.

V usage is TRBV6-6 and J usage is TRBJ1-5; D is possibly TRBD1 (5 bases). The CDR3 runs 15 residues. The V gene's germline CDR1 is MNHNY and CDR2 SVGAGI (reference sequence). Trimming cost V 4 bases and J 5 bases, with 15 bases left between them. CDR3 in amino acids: CASSSTDSLHQPQHF. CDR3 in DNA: TGTGCCAGCAGTTCTACCGACAGCCTCCATCAGCCCCAGCATTTT.

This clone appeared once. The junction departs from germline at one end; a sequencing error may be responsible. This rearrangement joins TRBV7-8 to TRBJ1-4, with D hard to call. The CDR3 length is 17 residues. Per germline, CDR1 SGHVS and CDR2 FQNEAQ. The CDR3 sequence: CASGFVDGLGDNEKLFF. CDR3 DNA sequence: TGTGCCAGCGGCTTTGTTGACGGCCTCGGGGATAATGAAAAACTGTTTTTT.

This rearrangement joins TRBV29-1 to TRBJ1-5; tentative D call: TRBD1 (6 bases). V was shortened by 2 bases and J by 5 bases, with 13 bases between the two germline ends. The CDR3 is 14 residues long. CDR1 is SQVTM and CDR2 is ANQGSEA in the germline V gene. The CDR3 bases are TGCAGCGTTGAATCAGCGGCAGGGGATCAGCCCCAGCATTTT. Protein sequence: CSVESAAGDQPQHF.

CDR3 loop: CSVDSLPGSGNTIYF. CDR3 bases: TGCAGCGTTGACAGTCTACCAGGATCTGGAAACACCATATATTTT. The V gene is TRBV29-1, the J gene TRBJ1-3, with unresolved D. Between the trimmed V and J ends, which lost 3 bases and 1 base, there was a span of 13 bases. This CDR3 spans 15 amino acids. CDR1 SQVTM and CDR2 ANQGSEA come from the germline V gene.

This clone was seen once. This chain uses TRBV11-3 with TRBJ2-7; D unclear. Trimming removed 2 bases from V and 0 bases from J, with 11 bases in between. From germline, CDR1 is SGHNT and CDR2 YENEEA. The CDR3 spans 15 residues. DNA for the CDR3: TGTGCCAGCAGCTTATGGTCTGAGAGCTCCTACGAGCAGTACTTC. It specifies CASSLWSESSYEQYF.

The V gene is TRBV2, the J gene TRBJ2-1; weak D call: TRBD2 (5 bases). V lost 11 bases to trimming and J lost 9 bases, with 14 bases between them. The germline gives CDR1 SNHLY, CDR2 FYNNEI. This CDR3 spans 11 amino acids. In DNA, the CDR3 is TGTGCCGGCAATCTGGGGAGTGAGCAGTTCTTC. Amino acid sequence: CAGNLGSEQFF.

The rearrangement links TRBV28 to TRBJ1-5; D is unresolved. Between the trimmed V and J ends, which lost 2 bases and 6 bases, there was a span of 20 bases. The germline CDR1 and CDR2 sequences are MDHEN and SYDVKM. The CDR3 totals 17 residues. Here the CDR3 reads CASSLPSRLQAGQPQHF. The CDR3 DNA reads TGTGCCAGCAGTTTACCATCTCGTCTCCAAGCGGGTCAGCCCCAGCATTTT.

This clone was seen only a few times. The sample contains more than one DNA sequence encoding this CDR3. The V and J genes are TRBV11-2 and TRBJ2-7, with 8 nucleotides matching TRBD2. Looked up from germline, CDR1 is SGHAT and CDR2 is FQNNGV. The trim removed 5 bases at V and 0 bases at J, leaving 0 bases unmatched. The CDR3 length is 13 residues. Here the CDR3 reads CASSLAGSYEQYF. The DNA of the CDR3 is TGTGCCAGCAGCCTAGCGGGCTCCTACGAGCAGTACTTC.

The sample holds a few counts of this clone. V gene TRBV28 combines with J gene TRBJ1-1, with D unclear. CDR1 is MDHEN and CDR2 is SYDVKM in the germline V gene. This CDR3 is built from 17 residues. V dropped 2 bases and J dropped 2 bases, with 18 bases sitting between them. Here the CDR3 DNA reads TGTGCCAGCAGTTTACCGACAAAGACCCGGTATAACACTGAAGCTTTCTTT. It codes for CASSLPTKTRYNTEAFF.